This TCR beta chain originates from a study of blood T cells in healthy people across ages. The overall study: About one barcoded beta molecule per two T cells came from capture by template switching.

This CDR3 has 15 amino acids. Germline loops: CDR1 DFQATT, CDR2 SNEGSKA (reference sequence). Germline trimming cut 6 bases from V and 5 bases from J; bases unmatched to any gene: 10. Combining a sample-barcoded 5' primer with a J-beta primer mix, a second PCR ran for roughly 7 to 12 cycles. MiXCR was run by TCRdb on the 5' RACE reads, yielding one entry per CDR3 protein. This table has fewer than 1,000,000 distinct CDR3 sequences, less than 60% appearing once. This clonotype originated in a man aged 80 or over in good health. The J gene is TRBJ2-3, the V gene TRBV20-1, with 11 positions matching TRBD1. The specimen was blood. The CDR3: CSATPRTGGKDTQYF. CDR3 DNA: TGCAGTGCAACCCCAAGGACAGGGGGCAAAGATACGCAGTATTTT.